This T cell receptor (beta chain) was captured by sequencing in a study of cytotoxic CD8 clonotypes in ibrutinib-treated CLL (dated by TCRdb to the early 2020s). Background for the entire study: The cohort included some 14 treatment-naive and 11 relapsed/refractory patients; about 17 were IGHV unmutated. Partial responses were observed in 24 patients and complete responses in 2; after a median follow-up of around 68 months, remission was maintained in roughly 15 patients and progression was observed in some twelve. Response samples were taken after a median of approximately a year on treatment, ranging from roughly 6 to 36 months. On average, each sample had approximately 280,000 productive templates and tens of thousands of productive rearrangements. Of the 90 or so participants in the trial, 20 to 30 had longitudinal samples available. Cryopreserved peripheral blood mononuclear cells were obtained before treatment, at response, and at either sustained remission or disease progression. Every remission and progressive disease sample was obtained while ibrutinib was still being received by the patients.

This specimen's time point label, interpreted: approximately 2 years on ibrutinib. For TCR beta library preparation, roughly 2.2 micrograms of genomic DNA were isolated from cryopreserved PBMCs. Longitudinal blood samples from CLL patients receiving ibrutinib monotherapy were subjected to high-throughput TCR beta sequencing. The patients took part in an open-label, single-center phase 2 trial of ibrutinib monotherapy. Each clonotype received, on average, approximately 9.9x coverage in deep resolution sequencing performed on a MiSeq, where the target depth lay between 1 in 1 million and 1 in 200,000 T cells. The immunoSEQ hsTCRB Kit was used to generate TCR beta libraries. The study's processing was this. Data were analyzed with ImmunoSEQ Data Assistant and ImmunoSEQ Analyzer, with V, D and J genes assigned per IMGT definitions. Clonality, with values ranging from 0 to 1, was calculated as one minus the normalized Shannon entropy of productive rearrangement frequencies. Only overrepresented clonotypes making up at least 0.05% of each patient's repertoire were included in the public clonotype analysis. About a dozen repertoires from age-matched healthy donors, obtained from immuneACCESS, served as clonality controls. TCRdb carries this immuneACCESS record with in-frame sequences only. Its versions omit some clonotypes, under half of them owing to an unresolved V gene in the studies checked, with the rest unexplained. D and trimming come from the DNA, and the V and J calls and clone size come from that table. This sample holds roughly 180,000 clones; around 70% were observed only once. The ten largest account for roughly 13% of the sample.

Regarding this clone: Its antigen is still unknown. No base qualities exist here, and no much larger clone lies one base off it.

Broader findings and caveats from the paper: Public clonotypes were rare and either shrank or stayed stable during treatment, and the rise in clonality at ibrutinib response reflected expansion of private clonotypes. At baseline, clonality was higher than in age-matched healthy donors and showed a strong correlation with circulating CD8+ T-cell counts. Sustained-remission and progressing patients did not have matched sampling times, and lymph node repertoires were not examined. Clonality increased at ibrutinib response, stayed stable in sustained remission, and fell back toward baseline at progression.

As encoded in the germline V gene, CDR1 is SGHRS while CDR2 is YFSETQ. The junction carries 14 bases between V and J, which are trimmed by 3 bases and 2 bases respectively. There are 15 amino acids in the CDR3, from cysteine to phenylalanine inclusive. This entry keeps only the CDR3 DNA: 45 bases, framed from base 1. The receptor chain draws on TRBV5-1 and TRBJ1-1; TRBD1 is a weak D gene call, 6 bases matching. This receptor was taken from a human donor with chronic lymphocytic leukemia. The material was PBMCs, obtained after 24 months of ibrutinib treatment. The CDR3 protein sequence reads: CASSSTDRRNTEAFF. The nucleotide sequence is given as TGCGCCAGCAGCTCCACCGACAGGCGTAACACTGAAGCTTTCTTT.